The entry below gives a single T cell receptor (beta chain) sequence along with its context. Its antigen is currently unknown. The entry originates in a study of T cell responses to AZD1222 COVID-19 vaccine. General study findings and limits: When two AZD1222 doses had been given, Spike-specific TCR breadth and depth rose. It was only after the peak T cell response that any repertoires were sampled.

Profiling relied on immunoSEQ multiplex PCR, and the TCRdb table lists in-frame clones only, not all of them. The sample lists under 200,000 clones, about nine tenths occurring once. Germline V gene data show CDR1 as MDHEN and CDR2 as SYDVKM. CDR3 length: 14 amino acids. The V end lost 3 bases, the J end lost 4 bases, and 12 bases lay between the germline ends. This chain joins TRBV28 and TRBJ2-5; D may be TRBD1 (6 bases). Sequences were derived from peripheral blood, sampled on day 0 of MenACWY control vaccination. The receptor was isolated from an adult in good health. The DNA for the CDR3 is TGTGCCAGCAGTTTCGGCAGGGGCCCAGAGACCCAGTACTTC. Amino acids: CASSFGRGPETQYF.